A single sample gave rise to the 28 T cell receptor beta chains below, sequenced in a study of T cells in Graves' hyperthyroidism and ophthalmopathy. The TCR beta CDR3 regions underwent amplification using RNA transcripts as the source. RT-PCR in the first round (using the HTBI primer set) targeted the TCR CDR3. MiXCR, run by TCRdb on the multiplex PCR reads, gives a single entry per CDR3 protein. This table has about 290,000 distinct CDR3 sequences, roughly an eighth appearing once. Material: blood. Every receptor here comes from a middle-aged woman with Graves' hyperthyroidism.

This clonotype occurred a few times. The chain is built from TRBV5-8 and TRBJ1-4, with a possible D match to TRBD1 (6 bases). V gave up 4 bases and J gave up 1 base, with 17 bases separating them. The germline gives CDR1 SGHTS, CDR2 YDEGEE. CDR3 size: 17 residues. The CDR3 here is CASSPRGASRTNEKLFF. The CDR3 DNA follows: TGTGCCAGCAGCCCTCGGGGGGCAAGCAGAACTAATGAAAAACTGTTTTTT.

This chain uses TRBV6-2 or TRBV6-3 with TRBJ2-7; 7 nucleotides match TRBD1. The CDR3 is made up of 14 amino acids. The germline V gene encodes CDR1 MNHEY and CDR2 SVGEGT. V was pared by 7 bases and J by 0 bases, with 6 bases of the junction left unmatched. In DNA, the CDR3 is TGTGCCAGCACCCGGGACAGTAGCTCCTACGAGCAGTACTTC. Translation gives CASTRDSSSYEQYF.

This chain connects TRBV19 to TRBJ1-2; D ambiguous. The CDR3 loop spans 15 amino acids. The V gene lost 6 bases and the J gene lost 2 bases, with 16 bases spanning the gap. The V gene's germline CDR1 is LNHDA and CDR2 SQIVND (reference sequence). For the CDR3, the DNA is TGTGCCAGTAGCAACATAGGTTGGGGAAACTATGGCTACACCTTC. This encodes CASSNIGWGNYGYTF.

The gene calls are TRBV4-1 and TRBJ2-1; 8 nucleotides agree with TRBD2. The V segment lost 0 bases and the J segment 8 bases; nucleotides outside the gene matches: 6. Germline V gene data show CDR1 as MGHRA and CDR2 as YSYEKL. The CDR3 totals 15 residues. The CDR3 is CASSQDPGTSYEQFF. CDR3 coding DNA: TGCGCCAGCAGCCAAGATCCCGGGACTAGTTATGAGCAGTTCTTC.

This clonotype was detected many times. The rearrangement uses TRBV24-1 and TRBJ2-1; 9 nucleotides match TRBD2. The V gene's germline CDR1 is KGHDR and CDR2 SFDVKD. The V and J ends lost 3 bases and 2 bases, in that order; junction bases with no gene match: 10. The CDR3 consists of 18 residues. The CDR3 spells CATSDPTLAGDTYNEQFF. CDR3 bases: TGTGCCACCAGTGATCCTACACTAGCGGGCGATACCTACAATGAGCAGTTCTTC.

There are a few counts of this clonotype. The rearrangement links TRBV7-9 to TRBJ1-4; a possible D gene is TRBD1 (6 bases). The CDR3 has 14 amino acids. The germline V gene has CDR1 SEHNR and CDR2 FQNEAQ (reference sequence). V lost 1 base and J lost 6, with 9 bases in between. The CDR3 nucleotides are TGTGCCAGCAGCTTAGGGGGGGCGTATGAAAAACTGTTTTTT. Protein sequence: CASSLGGAYEKLFF. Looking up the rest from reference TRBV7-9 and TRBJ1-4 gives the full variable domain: DTGVSQNPRHKITKRGQNVTFRCDPISEHNRLYWYRQTLGQGPEFLTYFQNEAQLEKSRLLSDRFSAERPKGSFSTLEIQRTEQGDSAMYLCASSLGGAYEKLFFGSGTQLSVL.

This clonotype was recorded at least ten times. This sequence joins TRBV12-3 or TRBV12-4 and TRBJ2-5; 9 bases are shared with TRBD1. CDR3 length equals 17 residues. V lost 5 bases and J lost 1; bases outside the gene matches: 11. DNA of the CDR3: TGTGCCAGCAGTCCGGGACAGGGTTCGATTTCCCAAGAGACCCAGTACTTC. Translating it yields CASSPGQGSISQETQYF.

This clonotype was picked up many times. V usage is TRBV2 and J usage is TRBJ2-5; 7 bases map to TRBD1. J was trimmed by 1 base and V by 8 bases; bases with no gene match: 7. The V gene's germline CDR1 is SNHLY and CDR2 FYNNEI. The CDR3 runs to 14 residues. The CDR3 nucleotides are TGTGCCAGCTGTAGGACAGGAGGCCAAGAGACCCAGTACTTC. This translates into CASCRTGGQETQYF.

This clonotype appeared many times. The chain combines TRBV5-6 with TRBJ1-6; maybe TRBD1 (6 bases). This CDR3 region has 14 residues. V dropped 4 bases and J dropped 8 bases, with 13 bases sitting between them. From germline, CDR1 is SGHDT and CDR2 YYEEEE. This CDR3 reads CASSLWGGDSPLHF. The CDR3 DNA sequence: TGTGCCAGCAGCCTCTGGGGGGGCGATTCACCCCTCCACTTT.

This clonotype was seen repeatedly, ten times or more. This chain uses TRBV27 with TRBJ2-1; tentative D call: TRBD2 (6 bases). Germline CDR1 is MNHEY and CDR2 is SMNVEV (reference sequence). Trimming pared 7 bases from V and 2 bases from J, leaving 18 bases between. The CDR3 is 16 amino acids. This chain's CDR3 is CASMAGPAGPYNEQFF. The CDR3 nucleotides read TGTGCCAGCATGGCAGGCCCGGCGGGACCCTACAATGAGCAGTTCTTC.

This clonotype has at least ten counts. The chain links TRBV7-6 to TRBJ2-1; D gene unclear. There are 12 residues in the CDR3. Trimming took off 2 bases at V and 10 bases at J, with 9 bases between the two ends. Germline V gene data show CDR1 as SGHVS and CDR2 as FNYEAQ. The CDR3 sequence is CASSLRRKEQFF. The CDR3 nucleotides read TGTGCCAGCAGCTTAAGGAGAAAAGAGCAGTTCTTC.

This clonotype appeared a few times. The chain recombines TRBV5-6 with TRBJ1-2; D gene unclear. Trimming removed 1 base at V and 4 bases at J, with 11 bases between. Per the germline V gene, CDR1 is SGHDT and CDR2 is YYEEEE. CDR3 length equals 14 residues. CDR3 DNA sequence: TGTGCCAGCAGCTTGAAACGGATCGTCTATGGCTACACCTTC. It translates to CASSLKRIVYGYTF.

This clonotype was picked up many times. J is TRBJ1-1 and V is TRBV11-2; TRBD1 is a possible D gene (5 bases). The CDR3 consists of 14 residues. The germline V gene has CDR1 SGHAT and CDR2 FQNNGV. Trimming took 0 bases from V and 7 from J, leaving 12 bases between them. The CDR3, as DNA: TGTGCCAGCAGCTTAGACGGGACTTTATTTGAAGCTTTCTTT. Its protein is CASSLDGTLFEAFF.

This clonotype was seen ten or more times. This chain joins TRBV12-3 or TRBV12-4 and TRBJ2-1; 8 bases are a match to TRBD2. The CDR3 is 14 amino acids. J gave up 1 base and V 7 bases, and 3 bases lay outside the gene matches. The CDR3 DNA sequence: TGTGCCAGCAAACTAGCGGATTCCTACAATGAGCAGTTCTTC. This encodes CASKLADSYNEQFF.

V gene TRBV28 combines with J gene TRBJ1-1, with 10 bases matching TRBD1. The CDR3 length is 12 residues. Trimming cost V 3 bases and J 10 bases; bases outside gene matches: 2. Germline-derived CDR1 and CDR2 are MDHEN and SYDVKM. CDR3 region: CASSFGTGVAFF. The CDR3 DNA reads TGTGCCAGCAGTTTCGGGACAGGGGTAGCTTTCTTT.

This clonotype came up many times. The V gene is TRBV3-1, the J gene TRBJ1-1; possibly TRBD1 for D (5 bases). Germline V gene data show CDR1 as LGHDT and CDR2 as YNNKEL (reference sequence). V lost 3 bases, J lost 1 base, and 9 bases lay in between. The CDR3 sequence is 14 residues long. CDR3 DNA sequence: TGTGCCAGCAGCCAGGGGCTTTCGAACACTGAAGCTTTCTTT. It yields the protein CASSQGLSNTEAFF.

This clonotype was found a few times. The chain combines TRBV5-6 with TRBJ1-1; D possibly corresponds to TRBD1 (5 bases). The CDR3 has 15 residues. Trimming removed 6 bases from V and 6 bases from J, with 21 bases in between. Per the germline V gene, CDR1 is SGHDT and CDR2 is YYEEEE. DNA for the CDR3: TGTGCCAGCACCAGGGTCGACCAAATGGTCGCTGAAGCTTTCTTT. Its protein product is CASTRVDQMVAEAFF. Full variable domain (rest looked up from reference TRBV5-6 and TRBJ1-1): DAGVTQSPTHLIKTRGQQVTLRCSPKSGHDTVSWYQQALGQGPQFIFQYYEEEERQRGNFPDRFSGHQFPNYSSELNVNALLLGDSALYLCASTRVDQMVAEAFFGQGTRLTVV.

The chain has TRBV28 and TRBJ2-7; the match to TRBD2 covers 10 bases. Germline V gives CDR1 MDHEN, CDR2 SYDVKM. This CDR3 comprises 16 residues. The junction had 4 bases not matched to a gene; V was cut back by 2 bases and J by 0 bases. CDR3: CASSLVPSGSSYEQYF. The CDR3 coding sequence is TGTGCCAGCAGTTTAGTGCCTAGCGGGAGCTCCTACGAGCAGTACTTC.

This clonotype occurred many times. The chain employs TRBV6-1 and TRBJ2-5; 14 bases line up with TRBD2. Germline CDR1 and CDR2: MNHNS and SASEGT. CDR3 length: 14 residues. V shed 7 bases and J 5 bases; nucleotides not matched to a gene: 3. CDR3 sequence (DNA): TGTGCCAGCATGGGACTAGCGGGAGTGGAGACCCAGTACTTC. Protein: CASMGLAGVETQYF.

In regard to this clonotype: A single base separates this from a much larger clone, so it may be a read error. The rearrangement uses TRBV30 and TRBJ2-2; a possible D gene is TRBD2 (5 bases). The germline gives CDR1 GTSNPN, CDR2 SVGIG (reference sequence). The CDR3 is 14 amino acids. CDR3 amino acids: CVWSPDSNTGELFF. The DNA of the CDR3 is TGTGTCTGGAGTCCGGACTCGAACACCGGGGAGCTGTTTTTT.

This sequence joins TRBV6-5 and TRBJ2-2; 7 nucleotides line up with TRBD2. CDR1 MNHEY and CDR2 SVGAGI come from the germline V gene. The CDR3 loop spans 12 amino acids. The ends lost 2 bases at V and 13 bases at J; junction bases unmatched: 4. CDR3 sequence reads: CASSYPGGGLFF. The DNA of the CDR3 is TGTGCCAGCAGTTACCCGGGGGGTGGGCTGTTTTTT.

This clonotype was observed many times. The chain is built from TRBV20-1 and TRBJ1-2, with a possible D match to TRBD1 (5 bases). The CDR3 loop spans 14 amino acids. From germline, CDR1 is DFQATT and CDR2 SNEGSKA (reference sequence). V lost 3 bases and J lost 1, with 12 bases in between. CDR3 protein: CSASVGTGNYGYTF. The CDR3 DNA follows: TGCAGTGCTAGCGTCGGGACCGGTAACTATGGCTACACCTTC.

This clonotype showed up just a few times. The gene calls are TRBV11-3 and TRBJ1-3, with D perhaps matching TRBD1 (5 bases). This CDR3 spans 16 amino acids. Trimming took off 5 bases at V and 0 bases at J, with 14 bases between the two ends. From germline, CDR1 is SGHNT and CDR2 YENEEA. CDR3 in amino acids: CASSPGTPSSGNTIYF. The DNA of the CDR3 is TGTGCCAGCAGCCCCGGGACTCCCAGCTCTGGAAACACCATATATTTT.

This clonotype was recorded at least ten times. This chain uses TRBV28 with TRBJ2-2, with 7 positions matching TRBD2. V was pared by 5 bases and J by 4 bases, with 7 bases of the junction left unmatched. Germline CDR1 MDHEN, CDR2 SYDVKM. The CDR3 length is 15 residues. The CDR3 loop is CASSPGGSGTGELFF. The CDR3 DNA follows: TGTGCCAGCAGTCCGGGGGGAAGTGGCACCGGGGAGCTGTTTTTT.

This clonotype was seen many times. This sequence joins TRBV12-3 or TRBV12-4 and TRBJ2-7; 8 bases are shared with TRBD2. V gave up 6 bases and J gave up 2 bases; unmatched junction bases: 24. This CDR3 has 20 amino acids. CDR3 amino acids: CASSRKGVLAVHRLPYEQYF. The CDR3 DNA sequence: TGTGCCAGCAGCCGAAAAGGGGTACTAGCGGTACACCGTTTACCCTACGAGCAGTACTTC.

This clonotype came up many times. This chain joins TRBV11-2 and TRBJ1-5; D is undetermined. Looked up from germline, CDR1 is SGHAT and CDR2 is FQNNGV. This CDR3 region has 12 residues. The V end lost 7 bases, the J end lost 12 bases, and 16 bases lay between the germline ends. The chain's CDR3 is CASIQPYPIQHF. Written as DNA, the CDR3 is TGTGCCAGCATCCAACCGTACCCGATCCAGCATTTT.

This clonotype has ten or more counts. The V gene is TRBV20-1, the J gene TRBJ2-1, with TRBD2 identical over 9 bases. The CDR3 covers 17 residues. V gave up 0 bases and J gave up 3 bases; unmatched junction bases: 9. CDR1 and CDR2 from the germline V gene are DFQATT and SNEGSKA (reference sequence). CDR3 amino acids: CSARDPSGKGNYNEQFF. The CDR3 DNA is TGCAGTGCTAGAGACCCTAGCGGGAAAGGAAACTACAATGAGCAGTTCTTC.

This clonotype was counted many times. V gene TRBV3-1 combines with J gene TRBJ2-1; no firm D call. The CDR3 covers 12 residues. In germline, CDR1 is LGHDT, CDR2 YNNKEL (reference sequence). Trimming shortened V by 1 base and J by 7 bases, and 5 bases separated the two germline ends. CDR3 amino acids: CASSQVLNEQFF. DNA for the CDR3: TGTGCCAGCAGCCAAGTATTGAATGAGCAGTTCTTC.